Listed below are T cell receptor beta chains from one sample, sequenced in a study of blood T cell repertoires in COVID-19. The data were produced by immunoSEQ multiplex PCR, yet TCRdb's version contains in-frame clones alone and is incomplete. The table records around 120,000 clones, around 86% of them present only once. What was sequenced was peripheral blood. All receptors come from a woman aged 70 to 79 with acute or convalescent COVID-19. Each CDR3 is given with its conserved first and last residue. The order of the fields is J gene, D gene, clone size, V gene, CDR3 protein, CDR3 DNA. The D gene is left open where the match is weak. The size of a clone is reported for some rows only, either as once, few or many, or as a class for expanded clones.

J: TRBJ1-6; D: .; size: .; V: TRBV11-3; CDR3: CASSFGGSSYNSPLHF; DNA: TGTGCCAGCAGCTTTGGCGGAAGCTCCTATAATTCACCCCTCCACTTT
J: TRBJ2-1; D: TRBD2; size: .; V: TRBV4-1; CDR3: CASSQVVAGASNEQFF; DNA: TGCGCCAGCAGCCAAGTGGTAGCGGGGGCATCCAATGAGCAGTTCTTC
J: TRBJ2-1; D: TRBD2; size: once; V: TRBV3-1/TRBV3-2; CDR3: CASSPLAGSYNEQFF; DNA: TGTGCCAGCAGCCCTTTAGCGGGTTCCTACAATGAGCAGTTCTTC
J: TRBJ1-2; D: .; size: .; V: TRBV4-1; CDR3: CASSQLTSLAVRDGYTF; DNA: TGCGCCAGCAGCCAACTTACATCCTTGGCCGTGCGGGATGGCTACACCTTC
J: TRBJ1-2; D: TRBD1; size: .; V: TRBV5-5; CDR3: CASSTGGNYGYTF; DNA: TGTGCCAGCTCCACAGGGGGCAACTATGGCTACACCTTC
J: TRBJ2-3; D: .; size: .; V: TRBV7-3; CDR3: CASSLLGRDTQYF; DNA: TGTGCCAGCAGCTTATTGGGGCGAGATACGCAGTATTTT
J: TRBJ2-4; D: TRBD1; size: .; V: TRBV5-6; CDR3: CASSRTGGKNIQYF; DNA: TGTGCCAGCAGCCGGACAGGGGGAAAAAACATTCAGTACTTC
J: TRBJ1-3; D: .; size: once; V: TRBV29-1; CDR3: CSVASGSGNTIYF; DNA: TGCAGCGTTGCTTCGGGCTCTGGAAACACCATATATTTT
J: TRBJ1-2; D: TRBD1; size: .; V: TRBV5-5; CDR3: CASSLGTGGYYGYTF; DNA: TGTGCCAGCAGCTTGGGGACAGGGGGCTACTATGGCTACACCTTC
J: TRBJ2-1; D: TRBD2; size: .; V: TRBV5-1; CDR3: CASSFWTSYNEQFF; DNA: TGCGCCAGCAGCTTCTGGACTAGCTACAATGAGCAGTTCTTC
J: TRBJ2-7; D: TRBD2; size: .; V: TRBV7-2; CDR3: CASSFPSGPSYEQYF; DNA: TGTGCCAGCAGCTTCCCTAGCGGGCCCTCCTACGAGCAGTACTTC
J: TRBJ2-1; D: TRBD2; size: .; V: TRBV3-1/TRBV3-2; CDR3: CASSQDWRGGHEQFF; DNA: TGTGCCAGCAGCCAAGATTGGCGGGGGGGCCATGAGCAGTTCTTC
J: TRBJ1-5; D: TRBD1; size: once; V: TRBV24-1; CDR3: CATSEGGTGPNQPQHF; DNA: TGTGCCACCAGTGAGGGGGGGACAGGCCCCAATCAGCCCCAGCATTTT
J: TRBJ1-4; D: TRBD1; size: .; V: TRBV12-3/TRBV12-4; CDR3: CASVGQNNEKLFF; DNA: TGTGCCAGCGTGGGACAGAATAATGAAAAACTGTTTTTT
J: TRBJ2-5; D: TRBD2; size: .; V: TRBV24-1; CDR3: CATSDRTSGGGKETQYF; DNA: TGTGCCACCAGTGACCGGACTAGCGGGGGGGGAAAAGAGACCCAGTACTTC
J: TRBJ2-2; D: .; size: .; V: TRBV19; CDR3: CASSVAGKNTGELFF; DNA: TGTGCCAGTAGTGTCGCAGGGAAGAACACCGGGGAGCTGTTTTTT
J: TRBJ2-5; D: .; size: .; V: TRBV12-3/TRBV12-4; CDR3: CASSGVVQTQYF; DNA: TGTGCCAGCAGCGGGGTGGTACAAACCCAGTACTTC
J: TRBJ1-4; D: .; size: .; V: TRBV7-9; CDR3: CASSDQPGEKLFF; DNA: TGTGCCAGCAGCGATCAACCGGGAGAAAAACTGTTTTTT
J: TRBJ1-6; D: TRBD1; size: once; V: TRBV2; CDR3: CASSAGTGGPYNSPLHF; DNA: TGTGCCAGCAGCGCCGGGACAGGGGGGCCCTATAATTCACCCCTCCACTTT